One TCR beta chain is described in this entry. Its binding antigen is unknown. Base qualities are not at hand, and no much larger clone is one base apart. The entry originates in a study of cytomegalovirus exposure and HLA in healthy donors (dated by TCRdb to 2016 to 2017). In the study overall: In an earlier analysis of roughly 590 of the donors, about 270 Gb of sequence data and 90 million to 130 million unique TCR beta sequences from 150 million to 200 million T cells were reported. The T cell repertoires of 666 subjects were profiled by immunosequencing and related to cytomegalovirus serostatus. The later analysis used no new phenotypic data to find candidate immune exposures, relying instead on TCR beta sequences and their occurrence across donors. The study aimed to test whether signatures of past pathogen exposure could be identified by cataloging public T cell receptors. High-throughput TCR immunosequencing, statistical association of individual TCRs with disease status, and machine learning were combined to predict cytomegalovirus infection status. Alongside the repertoire data, information on donor age, sex, ethnicity and CMV serostatus was compiled. A separate validation cohort of 90 to 150 different subjects was used in addition to the approximately 700-subject first cohort. On average, roughly 250,000 unique TCR beta nucleotide sequences were sequenced per donor among 398 genotyped donors of the cohort, with roughly 18% of those sequences being non-productive. The number of typed donors differed by locus: about 629-630 for A, B, C, DRB1 and DQB1; 500 to 550 for DQA1; 606 for DPA1; and some 430 for DPB1. In a later analysis, previously published TCR beta repertoires from 670 or so donors were re-analyzed and high-resolution HLA genotyping was added so that TCR occurrence patterns could be studied. Of the roughly 400 genotyped donors, about 80% fell in the genetic ancestry cluster associated with self-reported Caucasian donors. A later genetic analysis took genome-wide SNP genotypes for about three fifths of the roughly 670 donors and used that subset as a discovery cohort. An earlier analysis of about 620 of the donors applied high-throughput TCR beta sequencing to assess whether each TCR beta V gene segment acted as functional or pseudogenic. Roughly 300 gigabases of sequencing data and approximately 80 million unique TCR sequences were included in an early release covering several hundred HLA-typed donors. Both class I and class II loci were covered by HLA typing, at four-digit resolution. All discovery cohort repertoires had been generated using a single sequencing platform. Several DR-DQ haplotypes were treated as single units for association and clustering because of strong linkage in the cohort.

According to the germline V gene, CDR1 reads LGHNA and CDR2 reads YNFKEQ. Germline trimming: 0 bases from V, 2 bases from J; junction bases outside gene matches: 1. The CDR3 runs 14 residues from the cysteine to the phenylalanine. Only CDR3 DNA remains: 42 bases, in frame from the first base. Library preparation employed the immunoSEQ multiplex PCR assay. For the multiplex PCR, a mixture combining 60 forward primers for TCR Vbeta segments and 13 reverse primers for TCR Jbeta segments was used. The CDR3 region of rearranged TCR beta genes was amplified from genomic DNA by a multiplex PCR assay. Amplified TCR beta libraries were sequenced as 87-base-pair reads on the Illumina HiSeq System. From the authors' description of their analysis: A later analysis tallied some 79 million unique TCR beta chains across the 550 to 850 repertoires, and some 12 million of those chains were shared by two or more donors. Raw reads were error-corrected and collapsed into unique sequences by a nearest-neighbor algorithm in which closely related sequences were merged to remove PCR and sequencing errors. CDR3 sequences were aligned to IMGT reference sequences to assign V, D and J gene segments. For a sequence to be retained, at least a six-nucleotide match to both a V gene segment and a J gene segment was required. Rearrangements were classified as productive when the CDR3 lacked stop codons and remained in frame with V and J, and all other rearrangements were classified as non-productive. CDR3 was defined by IMGT convention, running from the second conserved V-encoded cysteine to the conserved J-encoded phenylalanine. Sequences without an unambiguous match to a single V gene segment were excluded from the earlier analysis of a few hundred of the donors. In an earlier analysis of a few hundred of the donors, V segments were called functional above 56.7% productive rearrangements and were called segregating when the between-donor standard deviation exceeded 5%. To diagnose cytomegalovirus status from the catalog of TCR beta chain sequences, a statistical classification framework was built. In a later analysis, V and J genes were assigned by comparing TCR nucleotide sequences against IMGT/GENE-DB human TR gene sequences. The TCRdist pipeline was used in a later analysis to assign CDR3 sequences and most-parsimonious VDJ recombination scenarios. In a later analysis, each TCR beta chain was defined by its CDR3 amino acid sequence together with its V-gene family, and reads without a unique V-gene family were excluded. In a later analysis, some 600 highly shared, low-generation-probability nucleotide sequences were removed to address suspected cross-contamination and a sequencing artifact. In a later analysis, a clonal expansion index was calculated for each public chain from normalized within-repertoire ranks of inferred template counts. In a later analysis, generation probabilities were computed with a VDJ recombination model fitted to out-of-frame rearrangements, and the resulting probabilities were checked against IGoR. A later analysis scored TCR-TCR, TCR-HLA and TCR-CMV co-occurrence with hypergeometric tests, applying a repertoire-size bias correction to TCR pairs. To estimate false discovery rates, a later analysis permuted the HLA or CMV assignments 20 times. In a later analysis, co-occurring TCRs were grouped using DBSCAN, with TCRdist sequence similarity added in when clustering inside HLA-allele-positive subsets. Co-occurrence clustering excluded repertoires with fewer than 30,000 or more than 120,000 public chains, plus five with anomalous nucleotide sharing. The immuneACCESS repertoire file appears here via TCRdb, limited to in-frame rearrangements. These files lack a portion of the clones; in checked studies, under half of the deficit traces to unresolved V genes, and the cause of the others is not known. From that table come the V and J calls and clone size; the DNA was used to work out D and trimming. Within this sample are approximately 180,000 clones, with roughly 80% of them counted one time only. The ten most abundant clones make up roughly 5.2% of the sample.

The cohort consisted of 666 healthy bone marrow donors. Cohort members were all nominally healthy when sampled, although unrecorded immune exposures were likely present. The donor tested CMV seronegative and was one of the 352 seronegative cohort members. A peripheral blood sample was collected from each donor, and TCR beta sequencing was performed on peripheral blood mononuclear cells. The Qiagen DNeasy Blood Extraction Kit was used to extract genomic DNA from the blood cell samples. Study-level results and caveats: Most CMV-associated TCR beta chains appeared to be HLA-restricted in a later analysis, and the HLA associations seemed to be driven largely by CMV exposure. Broadly in line with IMGT annotations, most TCR beta V segments showed up in productive rearrangements about 87% or about 30% of the time in an earlier analysis of approximately 600 of the donors. A later genetic analysis associated a missense DCLRE1C variant with V-gene and J-gene trimming of TCR beta chains, and an independent cohort replicated the association. Most TCR sequences were observed very rarely across donors, whereas some public TCRs were present in many individuals. Linkage disequilibrium might explain the correlated functional status among segregating V segments, but an unknown experimental factor could not be ruled out. The presence/absence analyses assumed that sequencing depth was roughly uniform across donors, and that assumption may not be true. Because counts were too low, about 18 rarely observed V segments, including chromosome 9 orphons, were excluded from the earlier analysis of 587 of the donors. A further reported finding was that TCR beta sequences accurately predicted the HLA-A and HLA-B alleles for most subjects in the first cohort. In vitro tests confirmed that a few of the cytomegalovirus-associated TCR beta chains recognize cytomegalovirus antigens. The study listed 164 TCR beta chains as associated with cytomegalovirus. A later analysis reported that several top co-occurrence clusters appeared linked to parvovirus B19, influenza, CMV and Epstein-Barr virus. The cohort was sequenced for TCR beta chains only, and without alpha or paired-chain data the features that could be detected were limited. When HLA alleles, especially DR and DQ, strongly co-occurred, attributing TCR associations to individual alleles was difficult. In a later analysis, HLA-associated TCR beta chains showed more clonal expansion and lower generation probabilities than non-associated chains that were equally common. According to a later analysis, TCR association rates differed among HLA loci, with DRB1 alleles showing the most associated TCRs and HLA-C alleles showing the fewest. Because HLA typing was missing for some donors at each locus, association tests included only the typed subset. For the cohort, immune exposure information was limited to CMV serostatus. In a later genetic analysis, fewer N-insertions in productive TCRs were reported among donors in an Asian-associated ancestry cluster than the approximately 710-donor mean. Some IMGT-functional V segments, including TRBV6-2 and TRBV6-3, could not be distinguished by the 87-base-pair reads and were therefore excluded. A group of highly shared sequence variants was considered likely to be a technical artifact of the sequencing pipeline. In both the original and validation cohorts, the classifier was reported to diagnose cytomegalovirus status with high specificity and sensitivity. In a later analysis, some 17,000 TCR beta sequences were associated with specific HLA alleles at a false discovery rate of 0.05. The authors suggested that the approach could potentially be generalized to other disease states and immunological phenotypes.

Sequenced material: PBMCs. The chain is made from TRBV4-2 and TRBJ2-7; TRBD2 agrees with 7 junctional bases. This TCR was recovered from a man between 18 and 29 years old in good health and CMV-seronegative. The sequence in DNA is TGTGCCAGCAGCCAAGAGGCGGGGGCCTACGAGCAGTACTTC. Translation gives CASSQEAGAYEQYF.